This T cell receptor beta chain was documented in a study of blood T cell repertoires in COVID-19. The assay was immunoSEQ multiplex PCR, and TCRdb's table has in-frame clones only and misses some. The data show 70,000 or so clones, approximately 89% seen once. V was cut by 1 base and J by 5 bases, with 8 bases left in between. Germline CDR1 and CDR2: MGHDK and SYGVNS. This CDR3 has 13 residues. Material: peripheral blood. The receptor's source is a woman aged 55-69 years with acute or convalescent COVID-19. The chain links TRBV25-1 to TRBJ2-5, with a tentative D call TRBD1 (5 bases). This CDR3 is CASSEWGLETQYF. As DNA, the CDR3 is TGTGCCAGCAGTGAATGGGGCCTGGAGACCCAGTACTTC.